The 10 T cell receptor beta chains reported below all come from one sample, sequenced in a study of shared clonotypes between healthy human individuals. TCRdb keeps only in-frame clones here, not all; method: immunoSEQ multiplex PCR. The table lists roughly 680,000 clones, roughly two thirds of them singletons. Sequencing was done on a sample of memory CD4+ T cells sorted from blood. Documented subset: CD45RA-negative fraction. Receptors originate from a woman aged 25-40 years in good health.

This clone was detected only a few times. The V gene is TRBV7-9, the J gene TRBJ1-1; D possibly corresponds to TRBD1 (5 bases). The CDR3 consists of 14 residues. Trimming pared 2 bases from V and 8 bases from J, leaving 15 bases between. Germline V gene lookup returns CDR1 SEHNR and CDR2 FQNEAQ (reference sequence). The CDR3 loop reads CASSLLQDSTEAFF. The CDR3 nucleotides are TGTGCCAGCAGCTTATTACAAGACAGTACCGAAGCTTTCTTT.

The chain employs TRBV28 and TRBJ1-3, with TRBD1 matching 8 bases. This CDR3 has 16 residues. The germline V gene has CDR1 MDHEN and CDR2 SYDVKM. The V and J ends lost 5 bases and 3 bases, in that order; junction bases with no gene match: 9. The CDR3 is CASSAGDRRIGNTIYF. DNA of the CDR3: TGTGCCAGCAGTGCCGGGGACAGGAGAATTGGAAACACCATATATTTT. The entire variable domain, with the rest obtained from reference TRBV28 and TRBJ1-3, is as follows: DVKVTQSSRYLVKRTGEKVFLECVQDMDHENMFWYRQDPGLGLRLIYFSYDVKMKEKGDIPEGYSVSREKKERFSLILESASTNQTSMYLCASSAGDRRIGNTIYFGEGSWLTVV.

The chain links TRBV4-1 to TRBJ1-5; no reliable D call. V lost 0 bases and J 0 bases, leaving 18 bases between the germline ends. CDR1 is MGHRA, CDR2 YSYEKL, per germline. The CDR3 spans 19 residues. The CDR3 reads CASSQEWRRAGYSNQPQHF. CDR3 bases: TGCGCCAGCAGCCAAGAGTGGAGAAGAGCTGGATATAGCAATCAGCCCCAGCATTTT.

This clone was found many times. Other DNA sequences in this sample translate to the same CDR3. The V and J genes are TRBV5-1 and TRBJ2-5, with unresolved D. Trimming cost V 0 bases and J 5 bases, with 5 bases left between them. CDR1 and CDR2 (germline): SGHRS, YFSETQ. The CDR3 loop spans 12 amino acids. CDR3 coding DNA: TGCGCCAGCAGCTTGGATGGGGAGACCCAGTACTTC. Amino acids: CASSLDGETQYF.

This clone has just one count. The chain combines TRBV7-2 with TRBJ1-1; the match to TRBD1 covers 9 bases. Germline loops: CDR1 SGHTA, CDR2 FQGNSA. The CDR3 is 16 amino acids. With 2 bases clipped from V and 5 bases from J, the junction kept 9 bases outside the gene matches. The CDR3 coding sequence is TGTGCCAGCAGCTTACGCGGACAGGGGACGGCGACTGAAGCTTTCTTT. Protein sequence: CASSLRGQGTATEAFF.

This rearrangement joins TRBV5-1 to TRBJ1-1; 7 bases fit TRBD1. Germline V gene lookup returns CDR1 SGHRS and CDR2 YFSETQ. With 4 bases clipped from V and 5 bases from J, the junction kept 17 bases outside the gene matches. This CDR3 has 17 residues. The CDR3 here is CASSPLRDSAGGTEAFF. CDR3 sequence (DNA): TGCGCCAGCAGCCCACTCCGGGACAGCGCGGGCGGTACTGAAGCTTTCTTT.

Ten or more counts support this clone. The same CDR3 also results from other DNA sequences found in this sample. The rearrangement uses TRBV19 and TRBJ1-5; the match to TRBD1 covers 7 bases. The junction had 4 bases not matched to a gene; V was cut back by 6 bases and J by 5 bases. Germline V lookup: CDR1 LNHDA, CDR2 SQIVND (reference sequence). The CDR3 covers 13 residues. CDR3 in DNA: TGTGCCAGTAGCACGCAGGGGGATCAGCCCCAGCATTTT. Protein: CASSTQGDQPQHF.

In this sample, this clone turned up a few times. The chain uses TRBV6-6 and TRBJ2-3, with unresolved D. V lost 2 bases and J lost 4, with 10 bases in between. The CDR3 totals 14 residues. The germline V gene has CDR1 MNHNY and CDR2 SVGAGI (reference sequence). CDR3: CASSYDYLADTQYF. As DNA, the CDR3 is TGTGCCAGCAGTTACGATTACCTCGCAGATACGCAGTATTTT.

The gene calls are TRBV10-1 and TRBJ2-3; 9 bases map to TRBD2. The germline CDR1 and CDR2 sequences are WNHNN and SYGVQD (reference sequence). CDR3 length equals 17 residues. With 0 bases clipped from V and 0 bases from J, the junction kept 4 bases outside the gene matches. CDR3: CASSESLAGASTDTQYF. For the CDR3, the DNA is TGCGCCAGCAGTGAGTCATTAGCGGGAGCCAGCACAGATACGCAGTATTTT.

The V gene is TRBV10-3, the J gene TRBJ1-1, with D maybe TRBD1 (6 bases). The CDR3 consists of 13 residues. Germline V gene lookup returns CDR1 ENHRY and CDR2 SYGVKD. Trimming left V 10 bases short and J 3 bases short, with 15 bases between. CDR3 region: CANRRTADTEAFF. The CDR3 nucleotides are TGTGCCAACCGCAGGACAGCGGACACTGAAGCTTTCTTT.